The entry that follows covers one TCR beta chain sequence. This sample was included in a study of blood T cell repertoires in COVID-19. Study at large: From the United States, Italy and Spain came samples of acute and convalescent COVID-19.

The data were produced by immunoSEQ multiplex PCR, yet TCRdb's version contains in-frame clones alone and is incomplete. The repertoire holds around 100,000 clones, with roughly 79% as singletons. CDR1 is KGHDR and CDR2 is SFDVKD in the germline V gene. The CDR3 consists of 13 residues. V was trimmed by 9 bases and J by 0 bases, leaving 11 bases between them. Specimen: peripheral blood. This TCR was recovered from a man aged 70-80 years with active or convalescent COVID-19. The chain employs TRBV24-1 and TRBJ2-7; tentatively, D is TRBD2 (5 bases). CDR3 bases: TGTGCCACCGCAAGCGGAAGCTCCTACGAGCAGTACTTC. It encodes CATASGSSYEQYF.